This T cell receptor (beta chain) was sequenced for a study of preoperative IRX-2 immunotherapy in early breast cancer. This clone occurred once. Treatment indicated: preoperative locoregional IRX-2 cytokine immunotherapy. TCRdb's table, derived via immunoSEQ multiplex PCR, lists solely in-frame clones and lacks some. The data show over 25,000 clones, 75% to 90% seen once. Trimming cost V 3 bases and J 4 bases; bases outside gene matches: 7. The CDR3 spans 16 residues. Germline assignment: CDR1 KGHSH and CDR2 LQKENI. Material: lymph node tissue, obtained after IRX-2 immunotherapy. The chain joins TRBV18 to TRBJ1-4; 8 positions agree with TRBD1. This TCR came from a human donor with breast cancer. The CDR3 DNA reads TGTGCCAGCTCACCCGGGGACAGGTCTTTTAATGAAAAACTGTTTTTT. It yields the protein CASSPGDRSFNEKLFF.